The text below deals with one TCR beta chain. Its antigen remains unknown. The data derive from a study of blood T cells in healthy people across ages. Study conclusions and caveats: Both naive CD4+ cell counts and diversity were greater in long-lived donors than in aged donors. TCR beta diversity per million T cells fell roughly linearly with age. Expanded clonotype shifts may have been confounded, as the donors had an unknown CMV status.

Unmatched junction bases numbered 9, after V lost 3 bases and J lost 6 bases. CDR3 length: 17 residues. CDR1 is SGHVS and CDR2 is FQNEAQ in the germline V gene. The second PCR ran roughly 7 to 12 cycles with a sample-barcoded 5' primer and J-beta primers. The yield of each sample was at least 2.5 million CDR3-containing paired-end reads. TCRdb fed the 5' RACE reads into MiXCR, producing one record per CDR3 protein. Of around 1,500,000 distinct CDR3 sequences detected, approximately 42% appear once; the ten largest clones hold 7.9%. The chain has TRBV7-8 and TRBJ2-1; 12 bases are shared with TRBD2. Sequencing was performed on blood. This TCR was sampled from a woman under 30 in good health. DNA of the CDR3: TGTGCCAGCAGCTTGGGACTAGCGGGTATCTCTGGCAATGAGCAGTTCTTC. Residues: CASSLGLAGISGNEQFF.